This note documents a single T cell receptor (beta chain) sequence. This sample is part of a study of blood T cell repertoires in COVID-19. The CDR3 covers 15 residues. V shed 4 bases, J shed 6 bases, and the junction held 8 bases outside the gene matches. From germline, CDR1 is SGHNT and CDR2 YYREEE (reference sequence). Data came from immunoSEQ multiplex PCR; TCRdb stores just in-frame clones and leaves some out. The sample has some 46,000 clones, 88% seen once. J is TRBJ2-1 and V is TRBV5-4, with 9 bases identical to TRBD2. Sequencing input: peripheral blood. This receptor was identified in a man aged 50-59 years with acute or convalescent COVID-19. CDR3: CASSVLAGGFNEQFF. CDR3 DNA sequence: TGTGCCAGCAGCGTACTGGCGGGGGGGTTCAATGAGCAGTTCTTC.